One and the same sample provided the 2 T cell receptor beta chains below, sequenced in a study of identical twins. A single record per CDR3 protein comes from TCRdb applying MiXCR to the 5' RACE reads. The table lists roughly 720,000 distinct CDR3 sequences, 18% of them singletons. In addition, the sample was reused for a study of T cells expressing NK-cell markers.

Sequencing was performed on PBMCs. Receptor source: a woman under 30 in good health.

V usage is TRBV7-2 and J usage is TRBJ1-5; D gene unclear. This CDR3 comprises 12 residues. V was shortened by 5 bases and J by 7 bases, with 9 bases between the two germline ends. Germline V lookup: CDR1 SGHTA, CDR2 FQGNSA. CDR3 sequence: CASSKKGQPQHF. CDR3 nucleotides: TGTGCCAGCAGCAAAAAAGGCCAGCCCCAGCATTTT.

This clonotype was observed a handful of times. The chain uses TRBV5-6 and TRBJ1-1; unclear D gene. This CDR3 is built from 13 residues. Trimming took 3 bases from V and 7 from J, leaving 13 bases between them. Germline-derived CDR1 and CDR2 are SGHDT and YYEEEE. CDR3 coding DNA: TGTGCCAGCAGCTACCCTACACGGGGTGAAGCTTTCTTT. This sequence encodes CASSYPTRGEAFF. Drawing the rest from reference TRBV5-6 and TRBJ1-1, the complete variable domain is DAGVTQSPTHLIKTRGQQVTLRCSPKSGHDTVSWYQQALGQGPQFIFQYYEEEERQRGNFPDRFSGHQFPNYSSELNVNALLLGDSALYLCASSYPTRGEAFFGQGTRLTVV.